This TCR beta chain was captured in a study of CD8+ T cells in alopecia areata. In this sample, this clone turned up a few times. Extracted from the samples, RNA was reverse transcribed into cDNA to serve as the sequencing template. TCRdb keeps only in-frame clones here, not all; method: immunoSEQ multiplex PCR. The sample lists about 150,000 clones, around 55% occurring once. This CDR3 region has 13 residues. Germline CDR1 MNHEY, CDR2 SVGAGI. V was clipped by 4 bases and J by 7 bases; unmatched bases: 4. The sequencing used CD8+ T cells sorted from blood, collected at week 0. This clonotype was sampled from a human donor with alopecia areata. The rearrangement uses TRBV6-5 and TRBJ1-2; 9 positions agree with TRBD1. The CDR3 DNA reads as TGTGCCAGCAGTTCGACGGACAGGGGTGGCTACACCTTC. Its translation is CASSSTDRGGYTF.